This is a list of T cell receptor beta chains from one sample in a study of type 1 and type 2 diabetes patients. TCRdb processed the multiplex PCR reads anew with MiXCR; each CDR3 protein has one entry. The sample consists of 250,000 or so distinct CDR3 sequences, around 47% of them appearing once. Sequencing input: peripheral blood mononuclear cells (PBMCs). These receptors were collected from a man between 18 and 35 years old with type 2 diabetes. Each CDR3 is given with its conserved first and last residue. The order of the fields is D gene, J gene, V gene, clone size, CDR3 protein, CDR3 DNA. D genes are given only for firm matches. Expanded clones are given a class, and other clones once, few, many or no size at all.

D: .
J: TRBJ1-5
V: TRBV12-3/TRBV12-4
size: .
CDR3: CASSLSVYGQPQHF
DNA: TGTGCCAGCAGTTTATCGGTATACGGTCAGCCCCAGCATTTT

D: TRBD1
J: TRBJ2-2
V: TRBV30
size: .
CDR3: CAWSLTFPGQGAGELFF
DNA: TGTGCCTGGAGTTTAACCTTTCCGGGACAGGGTGCCGGGGAGCTGTTTTTT

D: TRBD2
J: TRBJ2-3
V: TRBV29-1
size: .
CDR3: CSVSGVDTQYF
DNA: TGCAGCGTTAGCGGGGTAGATACGCAGTATTTT

D: .
J: TRBJ2-7
V: TRBV19
size: few
CDR3: CASSIPGAEINEQYF
DNA: TGTGCCAGTAGTATCCCAGGGGCGGAAATAAACGAGCAGTACTTC

D: .
J: TRBJ1-1
V: TRBV28
size: .
CDR3: CASSLRLGEAFF
DNA: TGTGCCAGCAGTTTGAGGCTGGGTGAAGCTTTCTTT

D: .
J: TRBJ2-3
V: TRBV6-6
size: few
CDR3: CASRGHLTGYTDTQYF
DNA: TGTGCCAGCAGGGGCCATCTGACAGGATACACAGATACGCAGTATTTT

D: TRBD1
J: TRBJ1-1
V: TRBV7-6
size: .
CDR3: CASSGVPDRGQEAFF
DNA: TGTGCCAGCAGCGGGGTGCCCGACAGGGGACAAGAAGCTTTCTTT

D: TRBD2
J: TRBJ2-7
V: TRBV28
size: few
CDR3: CASSSGLAGAYEQYF
DNA: TGTGCCAGCAGTAGCGGACTAGCGGGGGCCTACGAGCAGTACTTC

D: .
J: TRBJ1-1
V: TRBV20-1
size: few
CDR3: CSAKPLNTEAFF
DNA: TGCAGTGCTAAGCCTCTGAACACTGAAGCTTTCTTT

D: .
J: TRBJ2-7
V: TRBV7-6
size: .
CDR3: CASSMGDEQYF
DNA: TGTGCCAGCAGTATGGGGGACGAGCAGTACTTC

D: .
J: TRBJ2-5
V: TRBV7-2
size: .
CDR3: CASGLMGGETQYF
DNA: TGTGCCAGCGGCTTAATGGGTGGTGAGACCCAGTACTTC

D: TRBD2
J: TRBJ2-3
V: TRBV6-1
size: .
CDR3: CASRQRGRSSTDTQYF
DNA: TGTGCCAGCAGGCAGCGGGGGCGGTCTAGCACAGATACGCAGTATTTT

D: .
J: TRBJ1-1
V: TRBV30
size: .
CDR3: CAWSGTRNTEAFF
DNA: TGTGCCTGGTCCGGGACAAGGAACACTGAAGCTTTCTTT

D: .
J: TRBJ2-1
V: TRBV7-2
size: .
CDR3: CASSLFGGRQFF
DNA: TGTGCCAGCAGCTTATTCGGAGGCCGGCAGTTCTTC

D: TRBD2
J: TRBJ2-2
V: TRBV20-1
size: many
CDR3: CSAKGLAGVLNTGELFF
DNA: TGCAGTGCTAAAGGACTAGCGGGAGTTCTAAACACCGGGGAGCTGTTTTTT

D: TRBD1
J: TRBJ1-1
V: TRBV7-2
size: few
CDR3: CASSYGTAEAFF
DNA: TGTGCCAGCAGCTACGGGACAGCTGAAGCTTTCTTT

D: .
J: TRBJ2-6
V: TRBV3-1
size: .
CDR3: CASSQWTDPGANVLTF
DNA: TGTGCCAGCAGCCAATGGACTGACCCTGGGGCCAACGTCCTGACTTTC

D: .
J: TRBJ1-1
V: TRBV19
size: few
CDR3: CASSRGKGLNTEAFF
DNA: TGTGCCAGTTCTCGCGGAAAGGGCTTAAACACTGAAGCTTTCTTT

D: .
J: TRBJ2-5
V: TRBV30
size: .
CDR3: CAWSVLPQETQYF
DNA: TGTGCCTGGAGTGTACTCCCACAAGAGACCCAGTACTTC

D: .
J: TRBJ1-2
V: TRBV5-8
size: .
CDR3: CASEAGDNYGYTF
DNA: TGTGCCAGCGAGGCAGGGGATAACTATGGCTACACCTTC

D: TRBD1
J: TRBJ1-1
V: TRBV29-1
size: few
CDR3: CSVGRQGTEAFF
DNA: TGCAGCGTTGGAAGACAGGGCACTGAAGCTTTCTTT

D: .
J: TRBJ2-7
V: TRBV27
size: .
CDR3: CASSPVDIYEQYF
DNA: TGTGCCAGCAGTCCGGTGGACATCTACGAGCAGTACTTC

D: .
J: TRBJ1-1
V: TRBV18
size: .
CDR3: CASSPYALPGGAEAFF
DNA: TGTGCCAGCTCACCCTACGCCTTGCCGGGAGGGGCTGAAGCTTTCTTT